This TCR beta chain is drawn from a study of T cells in Graves' hyperthyroidism and ophthalmopathy (dated by TCRdb to the late 2010s). In terms of the full investigation: A discovery cohort of about 100 patients, roughly 43 with Graves' ophthalmopathy and under 60 with stable Graves' hyperthyroidism, was used to find distinguishing TCR V-J signatures. Prospective prediction of ophthalmopathy was tested in an independent validation cohort consisting of roughly 20 hyperthyroidism patients and some 17 patients who later progressed to ophthalmopathy. After sampling, hyperthyroidism patients received methimazole starting at 30 mg daily, and ophthalmopathy patients received high-dose intravenous methylprednisolone. The paper describes TCR Vbeta CDR3 sequencing of about 140 peripheral blood samples, made up of around 41 ophthalmopathy patients, around 78 hyperthyroidism patients and 17 progressor patients. In addition, the study compared T-cell repertoires in thyroid tissue and in blood from six Graves' hyperthyroidism patients. The roughly 99 discovery patients were divided at random into training and test sets in a 7:3 ratio. General study outcomes and caveats: No statistical method was used to fix the sample size in advance, and group allocation was not hidden from the investigators. Blood samples also contained most of the expanded thyroid clonotypes (frequency above 0.001), which suggests that blood repertoires may reflect thyroid immune responses. Ophthalmopathy was separated from stable hyperthyroidism by a 13 V-J signature model, with about 86% sensitivity and approximately 81% specificity obtained in cross-validation and 80%/75% obtained in testing. In validation, progression to ophthalmopathy was predicted by the model with 70.59% sensitivity and 72% to 85% specificity, a median of 6.5 months before onset.

TCR beta CDR3 regions were amplified from RNA transcripts. The TCR CDR3 was subjected to a first round of RT-PCR using the HTBI primer set and the Qiagen OneStep RT-PCR kit. The libraries were constructed in a second round of multiplex PCR and then size-selected and purified. Paired-end sequencing of the libraries was performed with 100 bp reads on an Illumina HiSeq2000. The authors processed their data as follows. SOAPnuke was used to process the raw data, with reads discarded if the reads contained adapters or uncalled bases, had a mean Phred below 15, or lacked an exact constant-primer or identifier match. High-quality paired reads were merged using COPE v1.2.5, and each unique nucleotide sequence was defined as a clonotype. MiTCR v1.1 was used to align clonotypes to the IMGT TRBV, TRBD and TRBJ reference segments. The analysis was restricted to V-J combinations with a frequency above 0.0001, which together covered about 99% of the repertoires. The TCS score was defined as the ratio of F50 (clonal expansion) to E x V (chaos), calculated using BLOSUM62-based TCRdist between CDR3 peptides within each V-J. Welch's t-statistics and random forest reduced 500 to 650 V-J features to fewer than 15, which were used in a naive Bayes classifier (R e1071). Thyroid-blood repertoire similarity was quantified with the Morisita-Horn index. Through fastp at Q25 and MiXCR, TCRdb rebuilt clones from the public reads, retaining in-frame beta chains. For every CDR3 protein sequence, its rows merge into one entry that carries the most common genes and DNA. The V and J calls were determined by TCRdb, not by the authors. This sample lists around 600,000 distinct CDR3 sequences; 40% to 55% were detected once. The top ten clonotypes cover under 8.5% of the sample.

The CDR3 goes from the cysteine to the phenylalanine over 15 residues. The CDR3 DNA has 45 bases and is translated from base 1. The germline V gene (reference sequence) specifies SEHNR as CDR1 and FQNEAQ as CDR2. V and J are trimmed by 8 bases and 4 bases, and the gene matches miss 11 bases of the junction. Patients with uncontrolled infections, other autoimmune diseases, pregnancy or lactation were excluded. Diagnoses were based on clinical symptoms, serum thyroxine and TRAb, thyroid ultrasound and orbital computed tomography. Trizol reagent was used to extract total RNA, and RNA quality was then checked on an Agilent 2100 Bioanalyzer. With regard to this clonotype: Its cognate antigen has yet to be identified. One base away there is no much larger clone; base qualities are not given.

The sample taken for sequencing was peripheral blood or thyroid tissue (not recorded which). The rearranged segments are TRBV7-9 and TRBJ2-5; 9 middle bases align to TRBD2. The sequence came from an adult man with Graves' disease, either hyperthyroidism or ophthalmopathy (not recorded which). The CDR3 is CASCNVAGVGETQYF. The nucleotides read TGTGCCAGCTGCAACGTAGCGGGGGTCGGAGAGACCCAGTACTTC. The variable domain in full, with residues beyond the CDR3 obtained from the reference TRBV7-9 and TRBJ2-5 genes, is DTGVSQNPRHKITKRGQNVTFRCDPISEHNRLYWYRQTLGQGPEFLTYFQNEAQLEKSRLLSDRFSAERPKGSFSTLEIQRTEQGDSAMYLCASCNVAGVGETQYFGPGTRLLVL.